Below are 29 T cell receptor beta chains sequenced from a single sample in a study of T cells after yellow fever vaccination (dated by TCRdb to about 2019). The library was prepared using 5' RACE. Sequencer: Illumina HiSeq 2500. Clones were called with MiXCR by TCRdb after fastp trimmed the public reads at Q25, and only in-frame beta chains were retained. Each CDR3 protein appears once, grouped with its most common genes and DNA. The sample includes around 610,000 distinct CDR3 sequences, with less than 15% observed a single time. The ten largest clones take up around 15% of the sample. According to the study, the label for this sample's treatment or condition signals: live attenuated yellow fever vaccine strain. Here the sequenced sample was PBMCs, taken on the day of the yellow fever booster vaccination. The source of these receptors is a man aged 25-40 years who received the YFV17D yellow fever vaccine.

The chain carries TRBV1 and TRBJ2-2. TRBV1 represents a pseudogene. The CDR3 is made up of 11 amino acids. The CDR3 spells CTSSQAGELFF. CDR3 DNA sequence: TGCACCAGCAGCCAGGCAGGGGAGCTGTTTTTT.

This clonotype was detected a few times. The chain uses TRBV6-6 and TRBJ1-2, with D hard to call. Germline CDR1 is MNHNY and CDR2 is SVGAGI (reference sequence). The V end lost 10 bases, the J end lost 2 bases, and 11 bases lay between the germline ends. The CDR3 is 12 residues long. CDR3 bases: TGTGCCATCGAACTGGGGAACTATGGCTACACCTTC. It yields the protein CAIELGNYGYTF.

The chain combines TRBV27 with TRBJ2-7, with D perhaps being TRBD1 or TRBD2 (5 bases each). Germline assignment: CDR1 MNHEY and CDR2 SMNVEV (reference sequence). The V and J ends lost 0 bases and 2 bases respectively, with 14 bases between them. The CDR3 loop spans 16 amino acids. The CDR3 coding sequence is TGTGCCAGCAGTTTATCGGGGGTCGGGCTAGCCTACGAGCAGTACTTC. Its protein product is CASSLSGVGLAYEQYF.

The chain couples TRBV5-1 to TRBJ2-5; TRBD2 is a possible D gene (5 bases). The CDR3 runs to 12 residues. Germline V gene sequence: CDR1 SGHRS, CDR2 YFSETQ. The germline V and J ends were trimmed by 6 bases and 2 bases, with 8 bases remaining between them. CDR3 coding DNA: TGCGCCAGCAAACGGGAACAAGAGACCCAGTACTTC. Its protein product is CASKREQETQYF.

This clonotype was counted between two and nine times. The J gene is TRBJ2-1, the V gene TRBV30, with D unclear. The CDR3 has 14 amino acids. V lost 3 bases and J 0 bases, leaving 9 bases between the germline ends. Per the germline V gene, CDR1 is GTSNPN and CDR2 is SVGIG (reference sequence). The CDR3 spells CAWSPGYSYNEQFF. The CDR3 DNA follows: TGTGCCTGGAGCCCAGGTTACTCCTACAATGAGCAGTTCTTC.

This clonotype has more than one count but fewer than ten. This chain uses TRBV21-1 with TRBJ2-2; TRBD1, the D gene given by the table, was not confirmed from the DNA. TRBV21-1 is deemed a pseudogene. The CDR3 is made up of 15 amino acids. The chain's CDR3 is CASPSGHRNTGELFF. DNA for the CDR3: TGTGCCAGCCCGTCGGGACACAGGAACACCGGGGAGCTGTTTTTT.

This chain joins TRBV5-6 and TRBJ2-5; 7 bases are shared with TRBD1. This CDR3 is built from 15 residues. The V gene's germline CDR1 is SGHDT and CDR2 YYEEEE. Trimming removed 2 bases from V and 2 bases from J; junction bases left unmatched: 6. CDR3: CASSLRTGNQETQYF. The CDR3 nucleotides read TGTGCCAGCAGCTTAAGGACAGGAAATCAAGAGACCCAGTACTTC.

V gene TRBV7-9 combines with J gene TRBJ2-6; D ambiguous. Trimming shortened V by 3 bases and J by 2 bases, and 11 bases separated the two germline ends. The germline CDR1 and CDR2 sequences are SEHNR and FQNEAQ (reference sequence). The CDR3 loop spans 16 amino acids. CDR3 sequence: CASSLGVVAGANVLTF. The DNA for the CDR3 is TGTGCCAGCAGCTTGGGCGTAGTAGCTGGGGCCAACGTCCTGACTTTC.

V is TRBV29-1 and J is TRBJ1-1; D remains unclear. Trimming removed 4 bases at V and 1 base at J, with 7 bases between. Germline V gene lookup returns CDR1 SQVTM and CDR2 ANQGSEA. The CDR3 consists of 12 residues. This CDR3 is CSVGWRNTEAFF. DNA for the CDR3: TGCAGCGTTGGTTGGAGGAACACTGAAGCTTTCTTT.

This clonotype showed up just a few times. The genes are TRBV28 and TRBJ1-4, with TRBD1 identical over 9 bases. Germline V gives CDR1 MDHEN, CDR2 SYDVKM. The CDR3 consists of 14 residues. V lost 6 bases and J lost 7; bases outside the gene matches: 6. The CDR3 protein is CASRRDRAGEKLFF. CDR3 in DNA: TGTGCCAGCAGACGGGACAGGGCAGGTGAAAAACTGTTTTTT.

The CDR3 reads CASNRGAGTEAFF. DNA of the CDR3: TGTGCCAGCAATCGAGGGGCGGGCACTGAAGCTTTCTTT. This chain links TRBV2 with TRBJ1-1, with a possible D match to TRBD1 (5 bases). V lost 7 bases and J lost 4, with 13 bases in between. This CDR3 has 13 residues. Germline CDR1 and CDR2: SNHLY and FYNNEI.

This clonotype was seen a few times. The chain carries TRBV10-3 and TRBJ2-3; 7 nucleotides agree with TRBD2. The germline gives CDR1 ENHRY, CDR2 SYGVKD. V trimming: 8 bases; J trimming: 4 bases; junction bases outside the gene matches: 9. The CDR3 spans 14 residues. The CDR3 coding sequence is TGTGCCATCGGGCGGGAGAGTTTCGCAGATACGCAGTATTTT. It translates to CAIGRESFADTQYF.

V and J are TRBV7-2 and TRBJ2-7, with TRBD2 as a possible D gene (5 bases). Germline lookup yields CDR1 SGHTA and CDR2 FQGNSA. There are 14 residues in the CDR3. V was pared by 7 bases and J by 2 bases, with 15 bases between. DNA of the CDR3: TGTGCCAGCAACCGCGGGTCCTCCGCCTACGAGCAGTACTTC. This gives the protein CASNRGSSAYEQYF.

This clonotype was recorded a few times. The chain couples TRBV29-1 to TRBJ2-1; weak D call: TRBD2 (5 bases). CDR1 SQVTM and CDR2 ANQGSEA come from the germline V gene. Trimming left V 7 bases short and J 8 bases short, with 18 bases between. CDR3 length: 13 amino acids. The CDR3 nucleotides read TGCAGCGGAGAGGGCCCCCTGGGCGATGAGCAGTTCTTC. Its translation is CSGEGPLGDEQFF.

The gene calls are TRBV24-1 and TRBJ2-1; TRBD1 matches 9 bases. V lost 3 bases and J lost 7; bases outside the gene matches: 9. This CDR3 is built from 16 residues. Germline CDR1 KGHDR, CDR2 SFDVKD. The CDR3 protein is CATSDRGQGFRNEQFF. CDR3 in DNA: TGTGCCACCAGTGATAGGGGACAGGGTTTTCGGAATGAGCAGTTCTTC.

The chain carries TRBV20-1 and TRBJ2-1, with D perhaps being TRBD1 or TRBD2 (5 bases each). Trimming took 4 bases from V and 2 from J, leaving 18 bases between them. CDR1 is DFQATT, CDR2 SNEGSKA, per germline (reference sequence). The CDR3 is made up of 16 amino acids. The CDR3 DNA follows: TGCAGTGCTATAAAGCTCGGGACGTCGGCCTACAATGAGCAGTTCTTC. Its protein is CSAIKLGTSAYNEQFF.

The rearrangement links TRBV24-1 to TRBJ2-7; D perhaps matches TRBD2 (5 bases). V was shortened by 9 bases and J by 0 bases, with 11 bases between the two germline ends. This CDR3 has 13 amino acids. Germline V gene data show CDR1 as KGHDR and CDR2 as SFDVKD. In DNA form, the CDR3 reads TGTGCCACCGAGGACTCTTTCTCCTACGAGCAGTACTTC. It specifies CATEDSFSYEQYF.

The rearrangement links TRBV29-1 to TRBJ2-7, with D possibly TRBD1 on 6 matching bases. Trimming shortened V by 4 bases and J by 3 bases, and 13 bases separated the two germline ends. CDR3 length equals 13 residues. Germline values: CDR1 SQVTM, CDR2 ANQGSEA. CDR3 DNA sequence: TGCAGCGTTGTAGTGGGGGCTGGCTACGAGCAGTACTTC. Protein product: CSVVVGAGYEQYF.

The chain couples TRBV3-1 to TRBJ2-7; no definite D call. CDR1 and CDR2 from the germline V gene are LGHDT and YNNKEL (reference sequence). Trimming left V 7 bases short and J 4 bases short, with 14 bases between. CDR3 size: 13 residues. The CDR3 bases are TGTGCCAGCACCCCTTCAGGTCGATACGAGCAGTACTTC. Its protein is CASTPSGRYEQYF.

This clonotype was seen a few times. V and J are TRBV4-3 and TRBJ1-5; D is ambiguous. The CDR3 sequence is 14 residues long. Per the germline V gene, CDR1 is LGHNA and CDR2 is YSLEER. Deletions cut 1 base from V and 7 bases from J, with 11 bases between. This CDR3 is CASSQAAGGQPQHF. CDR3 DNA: TGCGCCAGCAGCCAAGCAGCCGGCGGGCAGCCCCAGCATTTT.

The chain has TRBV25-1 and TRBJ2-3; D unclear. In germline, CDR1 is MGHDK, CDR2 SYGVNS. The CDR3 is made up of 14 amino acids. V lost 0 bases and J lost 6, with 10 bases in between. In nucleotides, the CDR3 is TGTGCCAGCAGTGAATATTTGGGGATGGATACGCAGTATTTT. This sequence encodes CASSEYLGMDTQYF.

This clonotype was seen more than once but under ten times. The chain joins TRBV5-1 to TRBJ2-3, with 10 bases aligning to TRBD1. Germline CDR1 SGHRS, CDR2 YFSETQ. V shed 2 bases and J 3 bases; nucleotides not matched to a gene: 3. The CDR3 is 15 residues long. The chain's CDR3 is CASSFQGQGTDTQYF. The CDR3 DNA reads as TGCGCCAGCAGCTTCCAGGGACAGGGGACAGATACGCAGTATTTT.

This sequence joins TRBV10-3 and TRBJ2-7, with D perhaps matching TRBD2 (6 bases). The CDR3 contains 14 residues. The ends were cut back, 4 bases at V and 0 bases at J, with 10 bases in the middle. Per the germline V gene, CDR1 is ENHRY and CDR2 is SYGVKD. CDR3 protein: CAISAGVPSYEQYF. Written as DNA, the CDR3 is TGTGCCATCAGTGCGGGAGTCCCCTCCTACGAGCAGTACTTC.

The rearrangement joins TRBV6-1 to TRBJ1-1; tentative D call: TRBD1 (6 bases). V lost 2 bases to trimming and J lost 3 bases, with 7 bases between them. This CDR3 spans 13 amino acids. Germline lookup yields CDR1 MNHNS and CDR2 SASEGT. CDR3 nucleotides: TGTGCCAGCAGTGAACACAGGGACACTGAAGCTTTCTTT. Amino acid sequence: CASSEHRDTEAFF.

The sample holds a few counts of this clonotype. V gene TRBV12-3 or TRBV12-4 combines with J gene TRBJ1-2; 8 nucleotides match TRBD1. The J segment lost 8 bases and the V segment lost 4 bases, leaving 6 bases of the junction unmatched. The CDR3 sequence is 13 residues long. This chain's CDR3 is CASSSRTGTGYTF. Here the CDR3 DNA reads TGTGCCAGCAGTTCTAGGACAGGGACGGGCTACACCTTC.

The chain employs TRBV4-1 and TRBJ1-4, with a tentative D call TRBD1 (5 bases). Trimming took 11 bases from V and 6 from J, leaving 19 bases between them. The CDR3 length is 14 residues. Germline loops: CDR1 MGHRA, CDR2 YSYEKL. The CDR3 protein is CASTLAGTDEKLFF. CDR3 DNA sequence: TGCGCCTCGACACTAGCCGGGACGGATGAAAAACTGTTTTTT.

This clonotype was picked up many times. The CDR3: CASSLVAGGPETQYF. The CDR3 DNA follows: TGTGCCAGCAGCTTAGTGGCTGGGGGGCCGGAGACCCAGTACTTC. The chain is built from TRBV7-2 and TRBJ2-5, with D perhaps TRBD1 or TRBD2 (6 bases each). Trimming left V 1 base short and J 5 bases short, with 14 bases between. This CDR3 region has 15 residues. Germline V CDR1 and CDR2: SGHTA, FQGNSA.

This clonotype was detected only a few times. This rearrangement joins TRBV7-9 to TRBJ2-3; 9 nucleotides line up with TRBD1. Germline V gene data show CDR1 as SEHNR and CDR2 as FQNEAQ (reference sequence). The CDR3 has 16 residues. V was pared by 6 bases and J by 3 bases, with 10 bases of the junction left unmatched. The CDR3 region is CASSSSGTGLTDTQYF. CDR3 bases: TGTGCCAGCAGTTCCTCCGGGACAGGGTTAACAGATACGCAGTATTTT.

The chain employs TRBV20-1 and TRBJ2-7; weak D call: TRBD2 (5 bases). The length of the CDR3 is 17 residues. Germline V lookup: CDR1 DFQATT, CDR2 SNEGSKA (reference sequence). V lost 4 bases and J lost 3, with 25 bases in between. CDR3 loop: CSANLPSPGIVGYEQYF. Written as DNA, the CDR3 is TGCAGTGCTAACCTTCCCTCGCCGGGGATAGTCGGCTACGAGCAGTACTTC.